This is a list of T cell receptor beta chains from one sample in a study of cytomegalovirus exposure and HLA in healthy donors. The protocol was immunoSEQ multiplex PCR, while the TCRdb copy is restricted to in-frame clones and leaves out a portion. The table has about 150,000 clones, 65% to 85% seen once. The material sequenced was PBMCs. These receptors came from a male donor in good health and CMV-seropositive. CDR3s include the opening cysteine and the closing phenylalanine or tryptophan. The order of the fields is clone size, D gene, V gene, J gene, CDR3 protein, CDR3 DNA. A D gene is named only where the DNA matches it firmly. Not every row has a clone size; where given, it reads once, few, many or a size class.

abundance: once
d_gene: .
v_gene: TRBV4-1
j_gene: TRBJ2-1
CDR3aa: CASSQSGPEQFF
CDR3nt: TGCGCCAGCAGCCAATCAGGGCCTGAGCAGTTCTTC

abundance: .
d_gene: .
v_gene: TRBV7-9
j_gene: TRBJ1-2
CDR3aa: CASSLTGGGVGGYTF
CDR3nt: TGTGCCAGCAGCTTAACGGGAGGAGGAGTTGGTGGCTACACCTTC

abundance: .
d_gene: TRBD2
v_gene: TRBV7-2
j_gene: TRBJ2-3
CDR3aa: CASSLWASGSIDTQYF
CDR3nt: TGTGCCAGCAGCTTATGGGCGAGCGGGAGCATAGATACGCAGTATTTT

abundance: .
d_gene: TRBD1
v_gene: TRBV2
j_gene: TRBJ1-1
CDR3aa: CASSETGSSAEAFF
CDR3nt: TGTGCCAGCAGTGAGACAGGGTCGAGTGCTGAAGCTTTCTTT

abundance: .
d_gene: .
v_gene: TRBV19
j_gene: TRBJ1-5
CDR3aa: CASSPDSFSNQPQHF
CDR3nt: TGTGCCAGTAGTCCGGACAGCTTTAGCAATCAGCCCCAGCATTTT

abundance: once
d_gene: .
v_gene: TRBV6-6
j_gene: TRBJ2-7
CDR3aa: CASSYSPSSGSYEQYF
CDR3nt: TGTGCCAGCAGTTATTCCCCATCTAGTGGCTCCTACGAGCAGTACTTC

abundance: .
d_gene: TRBD1
v_gene: TRBV7-2
j_gene: TRBJ2-7
CDR3aa: CASSFFMRQGADYEQYF
CDR3nt: TGTGCCAGCAGCTTCTTCATGAGACAGGGGGCGGACTACGAGCAGTACTTC

abundance: .
d_gene: TRBD1
v_gene: TRBV2
j_gene: TRBJ1-3
CDR3aa: CASVTGGGNTIYF
CDR3nt: TGTGCCAGCGTCACAGGGGGCGGAAACACCATATATTTT

abundance: .
d_gene: TRBD1
v_gene: TRBV28
j_gene: TRBJ2-7
CDR3aa: CATSPGQGGHEQYF
CDR3nt: TGTGCCACCTCCCCGGGACAGGGGGGACACGAGCAGTACTTC

abundance: .
d_gene: TRBD1
v_gene: TRBV4-1
j_gene: TRBJ1-2
CDR3aa: CASDPTGGARGYTF
CDR3nt: TGCGCCAGCGACCCGACAGGGGGCGCGAGGGGCTACACCTTC

abundance: .
d_gene: TRBD1
v_gene: TRBV2
j_gene: TRBJ1-3
CDR3aa: CASKPTGSGNTIYF
CDR3nt: TGTGCCAGCAAACCGACAGGGAGTGGAAACACCATATATTTT

abundance: .
d_gene: TRBD1
v_gene: TRBV27
j_gene: TRBJ2-2
CDR3aa: CASSHRGPPANTGELFF
CDR3nt: TGTGCCAGCAGTCACAGGGGTCCTCCCGCGAACACCGGGGAGCTGTTTTTT

abundance: few
d_gene: TRBD1
v_gene: TRBV6-5
j_gene: TRBJ1-1
CDR3aa: CASRPGQENTEAFF
CDR3nt: TGTGCCAGCAGACCGGGACAGGAGAACACTGAAGCTTTCTTT

abundance: .
d_gene: .
v_gene: TRBV9
j_gene: TRBJ1-2
CDR3aa: CASSVGSGPNYGYTF
CDR3nt: TGTGCCAGCAGCGTAGGATCAGGGCCTAACTATGGCTACACCTTC

abundance: .
d_gene: .
v_gene: TRBV19
j_gene: TRBJ2-2
CDR3aa: CASSAREGWGELFF
CDR3nt: TGTGCCAGTAGTGCCCGGGAAGGGTGGGGGGAGCTGTTTTTT

abundance: .
d_gene: TRBD1
v_gene: TRBV30
j_gene: TRBJ2-7
CDR3aa: CAWSVQRARGLEQYF
CDR3nt: TGTGCCTGGAGTGTACAGAGGGCCAGGGGGCTTGAGCAGTACTTC

abundance: .
d_gene: TRBD1
v_gene: TRBV27
j_gene: TRBJ2-3
CDR3aa: CASRQTAGTGGSDTQYF
CDR3nt: TGTGCCAGCAGGCAAACTGCCGGGACAGGGGGTTCAGATACGCAGTATTTT

abundance: .
d_gene: TRBD1
v_gene: TRBV4-3
j_gene: TRBJ2-7
CDR3aa: CASSQAILTGANEQYF
CDR3nt: TGCGCCAGCAGCCAAGCAATCCTAACAGGGGCCAACGAGCAGTACTTC

abundance: few
d_gene: TRBD2
v_gene: TRBV7-3
j_gene: TRBJ2-7
CDR3aa: CASSPTTSGRSEQYF
CDR3nt: TGTGCCAGCAGCCCAACGACTAGCGGGAGGAGCGAGCAGTACTTC

abundance: few
d_gene: .
v_gene: TRBV27
j_gene: TRBJ2-7
CDR3aa: CASSLLARDEQYF
CDR3nt: TGTGCCAGCAGTTTACTAGCAAGGGACGAGCAGTACTTC

abundance: .
d_gene: TRBD2
v_gene: TRBV9
j_gene: TRBJ2-7
CDR3aa: CASGGDEQYF
CDR3nt: TGTGCCAGCGGGGGGGACGAGCAGTACTTC

abundance: .
d_gene: TRBD1
v_gene: TRBV6-4
j_gene: TRBJ1-5
CDR3aa: CASSVQGGQPQHF
CDR3nt: TGTGCCAGCAGTGTACAGGGGGGTCAGCCCCAGCATTTT

abundance: .
d_gene: TRBD2
v_gene: TRBV5-4
j_gene: TRBJ2-7
CDR3aa: CASSEAGTYEQYF
CDR3nt: TGTGCCAGCAGCGAAGCGGGAACCTACGAGCAGTACTTC

abundance: .
d_gene: TRBD1
v_gene: TRBV5-1
j_gene: TRBJ2-1
CDR3aa: CASSLPQGPGSYNEQFF
CDR3nt: TGCGCCAGCAGCTTGCCACAGGGGCCGGGCTCCTACAATGAGCAGTTCTTC

abundance: .
d_gene: TRBD1
v_gene: TRBV30
j_gene: TRBJ1-2
CDR3aa: CAWPRTGIGYTF
CDR3nt: TGTGCCTGGCCAAGGACAGGGATCGGCTACACCTTC

abundance: .
d_gene: TRBD2
v_gene: TRBV2
j_gene: TRBJ2-5
CDR3aa: CASSSGGSPTMEYF
CDR3nt: TGTGCCAGCAGCTCGGGGGGTTCTCCTACGATGGAGTACTTC

abundance: .
d_gene: .
v_gene: TRBV19
j_gene: TRBJ2-2
CDR3aa: CASSTANTGELFF
CDR3nt: TGTGCCAGTAGTACTGCGAACACCGGGGAGCTGTTTTTT

abundance: .
d_gene: TRBD2
v_gene: TRBV28
j_gene: TRBJ2-7
CDR3aa: CASSFGGGREDGYEQYF
CDR3nt: TGTGCCAGCAGTTTCGGGGGCGGGCGGGAGGACGGCTACGAGCAGTACTTC

abundance: .
d_gene: TRBD1
v_gene: TRBV7-9
j_gene: TRBJ1-1
CDR3aa: CSSSHGGDSFEAFF
CDR3nt: TGTTCCAGCAGCCACGGAGGGGACAGCTTTGAAGCTTTCTTT

abundance: .
d_gene: TRBD2
v_gene: TRBV4-2
j_gene: TRBJ2-3
CDR3aa: CASRPVSGATTDTQYF
CDR3nt: TGTGCCAGCCGCCCAGTTAGCGGGGCCACCACAGATACGCAGTATTTT

abundance: .
d_gene: .
v_gene: TRBV19
j_gene: TRBJ1-2
CDR3aa: CASSMGPNYGYTF
CDR3nt: TGTGCCAGTAGTATGGGGCCCAACTATGGCTACACCTTC

abundance: .
d_gene: TRBD1
v_gene: TRBV4-3
j_gene: TRBJ1-4
CDR3aa: CASSLDRGREKLFF
CDR3nt: TGCGCCAGCAGCCTAGACAGGGGGAGGGAAAAACTGTTTTTT

abundance: .
d_gene: .
v_gene: TRBV28
j_gene: TRBJ1-2
CDR3aa: CASSYWQGPVGGYTF
CDR3nt: TGTGCCAGCAGCTATTGGCAGGGGCCGGTGGGTGGCTACACCTTC

abundance: .
d_gene: TRBD2
v_gene: TRBV5-1
j_gene: TRBJ2-5
CDR3aa: CATALGEGQETQYF
CDR3nt: TGCGCCACCGCCCTGGGGGAGGGGCAAGAGACCCAGTACTTC

abundance: .
d_gene: TRBD2
v_gene: TRBV7-9
j_gene: TRBJ2-1
CDR3aa: CASSFRREDDEQFF
CDR3nt: TGTGCCAGCAGCTTCCGGCGGGAGGATGATGAGCAGTTCTTC

abundance: .
d_gene: .
v_gene: TRBV7-2
j_gene: TRBJ1-2
CDR3aa: CASSLGQERGYTF
CDR3nt: TGTGCCAGCAGCTTAGGGCAGGAGCGGGGCTACACCTTC

abundance: .
d_gene: TRBD2
v_gene: TRBV10-3
j_gene: TRBJ2-5
CDR3aa: CAISLGLAAIETQYF
CDR3nt: TGTGCCATCAGCCTGGGACTAGCGGCGATAGAGACCCAGTACTTC

abundance: .
d_gene: TRBD2
v_gene: TRBV7-9
j_gene: TRBJ2-1
CDR3aa: CSSSLGAGLAGGRNEQFF
CDR3nt: TGTTCCAGCAGCTTAGGAGCAGGACTAGCGGGAGGGAGGAATGAGCAGTTCTTC